Presented here are 31 T cell receptor beta chains from one specimen sequenced in a study of cytomegalovirus exposure and HLA in healthy donors. This PCR relied on a set of 60 Vbeta primers and 13 Jbeta primers. Repertoires were generated with immunoSEQ multiplex PCR, while TCRdb's copy carries only in-frame clones and drops some. The sample has roughly 190,000 clones, about 86% seen once. Sequencing was performed on PBMCs. The receptors stem from a man aged 40-49 years in good health and CMV-seropositive.

This clone was seen only a few times. The chain employs TRBV7-6 and TRBJ1-1; 8 positions match TRBD1. J lost 6 bases, V lost 2 bases, and 8 bases had no gene match. This CDR3 region has 15 residues. Germline lookup yields CDR1 SGHVS and CDR2 FNYEAQ. The CDR3 DNA sequence: TGTGCCAGCAGCTTACCGACAGGGGTTAAGGCTGAAGCTTTCTTT. It codes for CASSLPTGVKAEAFF.

This clone has a single count. The CDR3 bases are TGTGCCAGCAGCTCCCTAGCGGGCTCTGAGCAGTTCTTC. This translates into CASSSLAGSEQFF. The rearrangement links TRBV11-3 to TRBJ2-1; TRBD2 matches 8 bases. The CDR3 is 13 amino acids. Germline V gene lookup returns CDR1 SGHNT and CDR2 YENEEA. V was clipped by 4 bases and J by 9 bases; unmatched bases: 5.

The rearrangement links TRBV5-6 to TRBJ1-6, with unresolved D. The germline V and J ends were trimmed by 1 base and 0 bases, with 8 bases remaining between them. Germline V gene lookup returns CDR1 SGHDT and CDR2 YYEEEE. There are 16 residues in the CDR3. CDR3 region: CASSLLPSSYNSPLHF. The CDR3 nucleotides read TGTGCCAGCAGCTTGCTTCCGAGCTCCTATAATTCACCCCTCCACTTT.

On this clone: The sample carries other DNA sequences with the same CDR3. The rearrangement uses TRBV6-6 and TRBJ2-7; D uncertain. This CDR3 has 12 residues. The ends were cut back, 0 bases at V and 5 bases at J, with 5 bases in the middle. CDR1 is MNHNY and CDR2 is SVGAGI in the germline V gene (reference sequence). CDR3 bases: TGTGCCAGCAGTTACTCCCGGGACGAGCAGTACTTC. This sequence encodes CASSYSRDEQYF.

The chain has TRBV29-1 and TRBJ1-2; D unclear. The CDR3 is 12 residues long. From germline, CDR1 is SQVTM and CDR2 ANQGSEA. V lost 5 bases and J 4 bases, leaving 11 bases between the germline ends. CDR3 amino acids: CSVSTSSYGYTF. The CDR3 nucleotides read TGCAGCGTTAGTACATCAAGCTATGGCTACACCTTC.

This clone occurred once. The genes are TRBV7-3 and TRBJ2-3; 11 nucleotides match TRBD2. The CDR3 is 16 amino acids. Unmatched junction bases numbered 5, after V lost 5 bases and J lost 1 base. Looked up from germline, CDR1 is SGHTA and CDR2 is FQGTGA. The CDR3 sequence is CASSPGTSGGTDTQYF. The CDR3 DNA is TGTGCCAGCAGCCCAGGGACTAGCGGCGGCACAGATACGCAGTATTTT.

This rearrangement joins TRBV21-1 to TRBJ2-4; the table assigns TRBD1, which was not confirmed against the DNA. TRBV21-1 is termed a pseudogene. The CDR3 has 14 amino acids. Written as DNA, the CDR3 is TGTGCCAGCAGCAAAGGGCAGGGGAAAAACATTCAGTACTTC. As protein: CASSKGQGKNIQYF.

The gene calls are TRBV11-1 and TRBJ2-1, with D tentatively TRBD2 (5 bases). CDR1 and CDR2 from the germline V gene are SGHAT and FQDESV (reference sequence). This CDR3 region has 12 residues. The V gene lost 0 bases and the J gene lost 13 bases, with 10 bases spanning the gap. CDR3 region: CASSLARGNQFF. The DNA for the CDR3 is TGTGCCAGCAGCTTAGCACGAGGGAATCAGTTCTTC.

The genes are TRBV6-5 and TRBJ1-1; D is possibly TRBD1 (5 bases). From germline, CDR1 is MNHEY and CDR2 SVGAGI. The CDR3 spans 15 residues. Deletions cut 6 bases from V and 0 bases from J, with 14 bases between. This CDR3 reads CASRPGGAVNTEAFF. Here the CDR3 DNA reads TGTGCCAGCAGGCCGGGCGGGGCAGTGAACACTGAAGCTTTCTTT.

The V gene is TRBV28, the J gene TRBJ1-2, with TRBD1 identical over 7 bases. The CDR3 runs 14 residues. CDR1 and CDR2 (germline): MDHEN, SYDVKM. V gave up 6 bases and J gave up 0 bases; unmatched junction bases: 4. In nucleotides, the CDR3 is TGTGCCAGCAGGGCCGGACAGGCTAACTATGGCTACACCTTC. This gives the protein CASRAGQANYGYTF.

This clone was counted between two and nine times. The J gene is TRBJ2-7, the V gene TRBV6-1; D perhaps matches TRBD2 (5 bases). Germline CDR1 MNHNS, CDR2 SASEGT. This CDR3 is built from 13 residues. Deletions cut 5 bases from V and 7 bases from J, with 15 bases between. The CDR3 region is CASSRTFDGEQYF. The CDR3 nucleotides read TGTGCCAGCAGTCGGACTTTCGACGGGGAGCAGTACTTC.

With regard to this clone: This sample also contains other DNA sequences that code for the same CDR3. CDR3 sequence reads: CASTPPGGLNEKLFF. The CDR3 nucleotides are TGTGCCAGCACCCCCCCGGGAGGGTTGAATGAAAAACTGTTTTTT. The V gene is TRBV7-9, the J gene TRBJ1-4; D is undetermined. Per the germline V gene, CDR1 is SEHNR and CDR2 is FQNEAQ (reference sequence). The CDR3 sequence is 15 residues long. The V end was cut by 7 bases, the J end by 5 bases, with 17 bases between.

This chain links TRBV5-1 with TRBJ2-7, with no clear D. The germline CDR1 and CDR2 sequences are SGHRS and YFSETQ. The V end lost 0 bases, the J end lost 6 bases, and 16 bases lay between the germline ends. The CDR3 covers 15 residues. In nucleotides, the CDR3 is TGCGCCAGCAGCTTGGGGGCCACCAATGTAGGCGAGCAGTACTTC. Translated, it gives CASSLGATNVGEQYF.

The chain recombines TRBV11-1 with TRBJ2-7; D possibly corresponds to TRBD2 (7 bases). Germline-derived CDR1 and CDR2 are SGHAT and FQDESV (reference sequence). The CDR3 extends over 13 amino acids. V was shortened by 5 bases and J by 7 bases, with 15 bases between the two germline ends. In nucleotides, the CDR3 is TGTGCCAGCAGCCGAGGGGGGGGTCTGGAGCAGTACTTC. Its protein product is CASSRGGGLEQYF.

The chain employs TRBV7-6 and TRBJ2-7; 7 nucleotides agree with TRBD1. Germline CDR1 and CDR2: SGHVS and FNYEAQ. The CDR3 is made up of 15 amino acids. The V gene end was trimmed by 4 bases and the J gene end by 2 bases; junction bases not matched to a gene: 8. The CDR3 nucleotides read TGTGCCAGCAGCTCATACCAGGGGGTTGCCTACGAGCAGTACTTC. Its protein is CASSSYQGVAYEQYF.

The chain carries TRBV4-1 and TRBJ2-7; no clear D. The length of the CDR3 is 14 residues. The V and J ends lost 0 bases and 2 bases respectively, with 8 bases between them. Germline V CDR1 and CDR2: MGHRA, YSYEKL. The CDR3 sequence: CASSQDGSPYEQYF. For the CDR3, the DNA is TGCGCCAGCAGCCAAGACGGTTCTCCCTACGAGCAGTACTTC.

The rearrangement joins TRBV7-8 to TRBJ1-2, with 8 bases matching TRBD1. CDR1 SGHVS and CDR2 FQNEAQ come from the germline V gene. The CDR3 loop spans 14 amino acids. Trimming cost V 5 bases and J 8 bases; bases outside gene matches: 10. The CDR3 DNA is TGTGCCAGCAGCCACGACAGGGGTGGGTTAGGCTACACCTTC. Protein: CASSHDRGGLGYTF.

The CDR3 here is CATSTGTAGTQYF. CDR3 nucleotide sequence: TGTGCCACCAGCACTGGGACAGCTGGTACGCAGTATTTT. This chain uses TRBV15 with TRBJ2-3; 7 bases fit TRBD1. V shed 4 bases and J 8 bases; nucleotides not matched to a gene: 6. This CDR3 has 13 residues. Germline V CDR1 and CDR2: LNHNV, YYDKDF (reference sequence). Drawing the rest from reference TRBV15 and TRBJ2-3, the complete variable domain is DAMVIQNPRYQVTQFGKPVTLSCSQTLNHNVMYWYQQKSSQAPKLLFHYYDKDFNNEADTPDNFQSRRPNTSFCFLDIRSPGLGDTAMYLCATSTGTAGTQYFGPGTRLTVL.

The V and J genes are TRBV27 and TRBJ2-1, with 11 bases that match TRBD2. The CDR3 spans 14 residues. With V trimmed by 6 bases and J by 4 bases, 2 bases remained unmatched. Germline-derived CDR1 and CDR2 are MNHEY and SMNVEV (reference sequence). The CDR3 region has the DNA TGTGCCAGCAGACTAGCGGGAGCTTACAATGAGCAGTTCTTC. It codes for CASRLAGAYNEQFF.

This rearrangement joins TRBV29-1 to TRBJ1-5, with 8 bases identical to TRBD1. The CDR3 has 12 amino acids. V was clipped by 7 bases and J by 4 bases; unmatched bases: 3. CDR1 SQVTM and CDR2 ANQGSEA come from the germline V gene. CDR3 in DNA: TGCAGCGCGGGACAGGAAAATCAGCCCCAGCATTTT. Translation: CSAGQENQPQHF. Full variable domain (missing parts from reference TRBV29-1 and TRBJ1-5): SAVISQKPSRDICQRGTSLTIQCQVDSQVTMMFWYRQQPGQSLTLIATANQGSEATYESGFVIDKFPISRPNLTFSTLTVSNMSPEDSSIYLCSAGQENQPQHFGDGTRLSIL.

The genes are TRBV6-5 and TRBJ2-7; TRBD2 agrees at 9 bases. The CDR3 is 13 residues long. With 8 bases clipped from V and 3 bases from J, the junction kept 5 bases outside the gene matches. Germline V lookup: CDR1 MNHEY, CDR2 SVGAGI. This chain's CDR3 is CASGASGNYEQYF. CDR3 DNA: TGTGCCAGCGGGGCTAGCGGGAACTACGAGCAGTACTTC.

About this clone itself: No conserved phenylalanine or tryptophan is present at the end of the CDR3, so a read error is the likely explanation. The chain joins TRBV19 to TRBJ1-1; 8 bases fit TRBD1. The CDR3 consists of 13 residues. The trim removed 4 bases at V and 11 bases at J, leaving 9 bases unmatched. Germline V gene lookup returns CDR1 LNHDA and CDR2 SQIVND (reference sequence). The CDR3 reads CASSTQGAVRAFV. The CDR3, as DNA: TGTGCCAGTAGTACCCAGGGGGCAGTTCGGGCTTTCGTT.

Here the CDR3 DNA reads TGCGCCAGCAGCTCCTTGGCGGGAAGGGCCTACAATGAGCAGTTCTTC. Its protein product is CASSSLAGRAYNEQFF. The chain couples TRBV5-1 to TRBJ2-1; weak D call: TRBD2 (6 bases). This CDR3 is built from 16 residues. With 3 bases removed from V and 2 bases from J, the gap between germline ends came to 15 bases. Per the germline V gene, CDR1 is SGHRS and CDR2 is YFSETQ.

The J gene is TRBJ1-2, the V gene TRBV5-1; D is unclear. V was clipped by 0 bases and J by 14 bases, with 26 bases between them. Germline-derived CDR1 and CDR2 are SGHRS and YFSETQ. The CDR3 length is 16 residues. CDR3 protein: CASSLAGSTRHRAGTF. For the CDR3, the DNA is TGCGCCAGCAGCTTGGCTGGCAGTACGAGGCACCGAGCGGGGACCTTC.

About this clone: In the same sample, other DNA sequences code for this CDR3. The chain employs TRBV7-9 and TRBJ2-1; 9 bases fit TRBD2. Germline values: CDR1 SEHNR, CDR2 FQNEAQ (reference sequence). This CDR3 contains 14 residues. V lost 5 bases and J lost 7; bases outside the gene matches: 6. CDR3 residues: CASSPSSGTNEQFF. The CDR3 DNA follows: TGTGCCAGCAGCCCCTCTAGCGGGACGAATGAGCAGTTCTTC.

The chain links TRBV6-6 to TRBJ1-5, with 8 bases aligning to TRBD1. Germline V CDR1 and CDR2: MNHNY, SVGAGI (reference sequence). CDR3 length: 16 amino acids. V shed 5 bases and J 2 bases; nucleotides not matched to a gene: 8. CDR3: CASSLDREDGNQPQHF. The CDR3 nucleotides are TGTGCCAGCAGTCTGGACAGGGAAGACGGCAATCAGCCCCAGCATTTT.

This chain uses TRBV6-6 with TRBJ2-7; no reliable D call. Looked up from germline, CDR1 is MNHNY and CDR2 is SVGAGI (reference sequence). Trimming removed 0 bases at V and 9 bases at J, with 6 bases between. The length of the CDR3 is 11 residues. Here the CDR3 DNA reads TGTGCCAGCAGTTACTCTTTCAGGCAGTACTTC. It yields the protein CASSYSFRQYF.

This clone was seen once. J is TRBJ2-1 and V is TRBV6-4; the D is unclear. V lost 0 bases and J lost 10, with 7 bases in between. In germline, CDR1 is MRHNA, CDR2 SNTAGT. The CDR3 length is 12 residues. In DNA form, the CDR3 reads TGTGCCAGCAGTGACTCTTATGGCGAGCAGTTCTTC. Encoded protein: CASSDSYGEQFF.

The CDR3 nucleotides are TGTGCCAGCAGCCTTCGGACACCAAGGAGCTATGGCTACACCTTC. Translating it yields CASSLRTPRSYGYTF. This rearrangement joins TRBV7-2 to TRBJ1-2, with D maybe TRBD1 (5 bases). This CDR3 region has 15 residues. V was pared by 5 bases and J by 4 bases, with 17 bases between. Germline assignment: CDR1 SGHTA and CDR2 FQGNSA.

The rearrangement links TRBV5-1 to TRBJ2-7; 10 bases are shared with TRBD1. Germline CDR1 is SGHRS and CDR2 is YFSETQ. The V segment lost 4 bases and the J segment 5 bases; nucleotides outside the gene matches: 6. This CDR3 contains 14 residues. CDR3 DNA sequence: TGCGCCAGCAGCACGGGACAGGGGATGCACGAGCAGTACTTC. Translated: CASSTGQGMHEQYF.

This clone has a handful of counts. The chain carries TRBV5-4 and TRBJ2-7, with 7 bases fitting TRBD1. The germline V gene has CDR1 SGHNT and CDR2 YYREEE (reference sequence). V trimming: 5 bases; J trimming: 0 bases; junction bases outside the gene matches: 2. The CDR3 totals 13 residues. The CDR3 here is CASRDRSSYEQYF. The CDR3 DNA sequence: TGTGCCAGCAGGGACAGGAGCTCCTACGAGCAGTACTTC. The full variable domain, in which reference TRBV5-4 and TRBJ2-7 provide the parts outside the CDR3, is ETGVTQSPTHLIKTRGQQVTLRCSSQSGHNTVSWYQQALGQGPQFIFQYYREEENGRGNFPPRFSGLQFPNYSSELNVNALELDDSALYLCASRDRSSYEQYFGPGTRLTVT.